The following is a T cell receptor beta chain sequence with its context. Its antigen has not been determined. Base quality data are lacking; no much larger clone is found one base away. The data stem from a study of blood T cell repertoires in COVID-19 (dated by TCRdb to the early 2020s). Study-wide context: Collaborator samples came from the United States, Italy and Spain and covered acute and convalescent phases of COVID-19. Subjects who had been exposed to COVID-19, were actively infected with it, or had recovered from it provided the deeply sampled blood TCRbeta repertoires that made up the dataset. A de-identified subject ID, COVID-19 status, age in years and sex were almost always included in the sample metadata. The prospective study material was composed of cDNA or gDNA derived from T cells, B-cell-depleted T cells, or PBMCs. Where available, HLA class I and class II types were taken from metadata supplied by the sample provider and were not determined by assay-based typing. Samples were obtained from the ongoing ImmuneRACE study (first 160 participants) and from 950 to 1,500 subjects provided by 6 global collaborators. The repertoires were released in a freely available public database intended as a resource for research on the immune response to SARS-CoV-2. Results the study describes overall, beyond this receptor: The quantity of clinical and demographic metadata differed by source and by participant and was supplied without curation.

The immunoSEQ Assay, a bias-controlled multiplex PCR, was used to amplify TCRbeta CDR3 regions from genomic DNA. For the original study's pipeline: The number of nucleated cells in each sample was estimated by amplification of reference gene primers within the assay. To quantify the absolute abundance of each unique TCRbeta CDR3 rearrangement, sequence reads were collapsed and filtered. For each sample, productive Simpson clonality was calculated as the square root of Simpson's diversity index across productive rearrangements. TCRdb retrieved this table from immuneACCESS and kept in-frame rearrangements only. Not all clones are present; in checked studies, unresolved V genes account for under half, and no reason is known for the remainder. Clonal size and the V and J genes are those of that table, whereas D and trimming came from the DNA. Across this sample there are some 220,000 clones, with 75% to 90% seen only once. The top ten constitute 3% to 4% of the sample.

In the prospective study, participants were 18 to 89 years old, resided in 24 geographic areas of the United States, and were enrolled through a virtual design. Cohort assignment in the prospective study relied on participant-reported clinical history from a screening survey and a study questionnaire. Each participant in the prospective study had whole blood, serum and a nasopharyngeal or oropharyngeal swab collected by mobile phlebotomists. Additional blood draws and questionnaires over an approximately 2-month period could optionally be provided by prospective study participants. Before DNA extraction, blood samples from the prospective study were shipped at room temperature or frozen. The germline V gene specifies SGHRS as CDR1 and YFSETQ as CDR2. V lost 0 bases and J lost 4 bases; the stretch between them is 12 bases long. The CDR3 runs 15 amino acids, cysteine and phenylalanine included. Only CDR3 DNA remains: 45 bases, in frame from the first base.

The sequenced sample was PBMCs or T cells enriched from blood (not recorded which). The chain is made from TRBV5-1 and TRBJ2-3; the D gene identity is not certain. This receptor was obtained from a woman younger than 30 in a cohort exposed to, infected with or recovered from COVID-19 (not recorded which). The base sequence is TGCGCCAGCAGCTTGGCCGTAGATTCGGCAGATACGCAGTATTTT. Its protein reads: CASSLAVDSADTQYF.